These T cell receptor beta chains were read from a single sample in a study of Graves' ophthalmopathy and Graves' hyperthyroidism. TCRdb redid the calling of the multiplex PCR reads with MiXCR, one entry per CDR3 protein. The sample has about 740,000 distinct CDR3 sequences, 40% seen once. Material: peripheral blood. All receptors derive from an adult man with Graves' ophthalmopathy. The CDR3 runs from the conserved cysteine through the conserved F or W. Each record gives: D gene, clone size, V gene, J gene, CDR3 DNA, CDR3 protein. The D gene is left open where the match is weak. Not all rows give a size; the values are once, few, many and, for expanded clones, a class.

d_call: NA
clone_size: once
v_call: TRBV19
j_call: TRBJ1-1
cdr3_nt: TGTGCCAGTAGTCAAATATTGAGCACTGAAGCTTTCTTT
cdr3_aa: CASSQILSTEAFF

d_call: NA
clone_size: many
v_call: TRBV2
j_call: TRBJ2-5
cdr3_nt: TGTGCCAGCAGTTGGGGGGCAGGCGAAGAGACCCAGTACTTC
cdr3_aa: CASSWGAGEETQYF

d_call: NA
clone_size: NA
v_call: TRBV2
j_call: TRBJ2-7
cdr3_nt: TGTGCCAGTAGAAGGACGCTCCCCTCCTACGAGCAGTACTTC
cdr3_aa: CASRRTLPSYEQYF

d_call: NA
clone_size: NA
v_call: TRBV12-3/TRBV12-4
j_call: TRBJ2-5
cdr3_nt: TGTGCCAGCAGTTACATGGACAGAGGCAATCAGCCCCAGTACTTC
cdr3_aa: CASSYMDRGNQPQYF

d_call: TRBD1
clone_size: few
v_call: TRBV25-1
j_call: TRBJ1-2
cdr3_nt: TGTGCCAGCAGTGAAACGACAGGGGCGGAGTACTATGGCTACACCTTC
cdr3_aa: CASSETTGAEYYGYTF

d_call: TRBD1
clone_size: many
v_call: TRBV7-9
j_call: TRBJ2-6
cdr3_nt: TGTGCCAGCAGCTGGACGCCGACAGGGTCTGGGGCCAACGTCCTGACTTTC
cdr3_aa: CASSWTPTGSGANVLTF

d_call: NA
clone_size: many
v_call: TRBV7-9
j_call: TRBJ2-6
cdr3_nt: TGTGCCAGCAGCACCCATAGCGGGGCCAACGTCCTGACTTTC
cdr3_aa: CASSTHSGANVLTF

d_call: NA
clone_size: few
v_call: TRBV6-6
j_call: TRBJ1-5
cdr3_nt: TGTGCCAGCAGTTACAGCCTTGGCTTGAGCAATCAGCCCCAGCATTTT
cdr3_aa: CASSYSLGLSNQPQHF

d_call: NA
clone_size: NA
v_call: TRBV29-1
j_call: TRBJ2-6
cdr3_nt: TGCAGCGTTGCGGTGCGTCAGGGGGCCAACGTCCTGACTTTC
cdr3_aa: CSVAVRQGANVLTF

d_call: TRBD1
clone_size: NA
v_call: TRBV19
j_call: TRBJ1-4
cdr3_nt: TGTGCCAGTAGTTACGACAGGGGGAAAAAACTGTTTTTT
cdr3_aa: CASSYDRGKKLFF

d_call: NA
clone_size: many
v_call: TRBV10-2
j_call: TRBJ1-5
cdr3_nt: TGCGCCAGCAGTGATGCCGGGGTTCAGCCCCAGCATTTT
cdr3_aa: CASSDAGVQPQHF

d_call: NA
clone_size: NA
v_call: TRBV10-3
j_call: TRBJ1-2
cdr3_nt: TGTGCCATCAGTGAGCAATATGGGGTGCGAAACAACTATGGCTACACCTTC
cdr3_aa: CAISEQYGVRNNYGYTF

d_call: TRBD1
clone_size: many
v_call: TRBV24-1
j_call: TRBJ2-2
cdr3_nt: TGTGCCACCAGTGATCCTACAGGGGAAGGCACCGGGGAGCTGTTTTTT
cdr3_aa: CATSDPTGEGTGELFF

d_call: TRBD2
clone_size: few
v_call: TRBV20-1
j_call: TRBJ2-7
cdr3_nt: TGCAGTGCTAGACTAGCGGGGACTGGCGAGCAGTACTTC
cdr3_aa: CSARLAGTGEQYF

d_call: TRBD2
clone_size: many
v_call: TRBV5-4
j_call: TRBJ2-7
cdr3_nt: TGTGCCAGCAGCCAGGGACTAGCGGGAGCCTCCTCCTACGAGCAGTACTTC
cdr3_aa: CASSQGLAGASSYEQYF

d_call: NA
clone_size: NA
v_call: TRBV7-8
j_call: TRBJ2-7
cdr3_nt: TGTGCCAGCAGCTACCCCGGGGACGAGCAGTACTTC
cdr3_aa: CASSYPGDEQYF

d_call: NA
clone_size: few
v_call: TRBV12-5
j_call: TRBJ1-1
cdr3_nt: TGTGCTAGTGGTCCGGGAGGTAGGACTGAAGCTTTCTTT
cdr3_aa: CASGPGGRTEAFF

d_call: TRBD1
clone_size: NA
v_call: TRBV20-1
j_call: TRBJ2-7
cdr3_nt: TGCAGTGCTAGAGATTTGACAGGGGGCTACGAGCAGTACTTC
cdr3_aa: CSARDLTGGYEQYF

d_call: NA
clone_size: NA
v_call: TRBV29-1
j_call: TRBJ2-7
cdr3_nt: TGTGCCTGGGGAAGTGGGACGAGCTCCTACGAGCAGTACTTC
cdr3_aa: CAWGSGTSSYEQYF

d_call: TRBD1
clone_size: NA
v_call: TRBV9
j_call: TRBJ2-7
cdr3_nt: TGTGCCAGCAGCGGAAGTCGGACAGGTTCGTACGAGCAGTACTTC
cdr3_aa: CASSGSRTGSYEQYF

d_call: TRBD1
clone_size: NA
v_call: TRBV7-9
j_call: TRBJ1-1
cdr3_nt: TGTGCCAGCAGCTTACCAGGGGGCGTGAATGAAGCTTTCTTT
cdr3_aa: CASSLPGGVNEAFF

d_call: TRBD1
clone_size: NA
v_call: TRBV5-4
j_call: TRBJ2-7
cdr3_nt: TGTGCCAGCAGCTTGGGACAGGGGGGAGTCTACGAGCAGTACTTC
cdr3_aa: CASSLGQGGVYEQYF

d_call: NA
clone_size: NA
v_call: TRBV7-9
j_call: TRBJ1-3
cdr3_nt: TGTGCCAGCAGCGTAGCATTAGGGTCTGGAAACACCATATATTTT
cdr3_aa: CASSVALGSGNTIYF

d_call: NA
clone_size: NA
v_call: TRBV10-3
j_call: TRBJ1-2
cdr3_nt: TGTGCCATCAGCGAGACTAGCGGGGGCGATGGCTACACCTTC
cdr3_aa: CAISETSGGDGYTF

d_call: NA
clone_size: NA
v_call: TRBV20-1
j_call: TRBJ2-7
cdr3_nt: TGCAGTGCTAGAGATAATGAGCGCGGTTCCTACGAGCAGTACTTC
cdr3_aa: CSARDNERGSYEQYF

d_call: NA
clone_size: NA
v_call: TRBV19
j_call: TRBJ2-5
cdr3_nt: TGTGCCAGCAGCTTGGCTGGCGTCGGTTGGGAGACCCAGTACTTC
cdr3_aa: CASSLAGVGWETQYF